The present T cell receptor (beta chain) was sequenced within a study of early T cells in non-severe SARS-CoV-2 infection. Study information: RNA in bulk from unsorted whole blood was sequenced, and chains were unpaired.

This clonotype came up a few times. Its antigen is not known. The CDR3 sequence is 18 residues long. Trimming shortened V by 3 bases and J by 2 bases, and 23 bases separated the two germline ends. Germline V gives CDR1 SGHNT, CDR2 YYREEE (reference sequence). Unique molecular identifiers tagged individual cDNA molecules. From the 5' RACE reads, TCRdb called clonotypes with MiXCR, one entry per CDR3 protein. The sample lists tens of thousands of distinct CDR3 sequences, about an eighth seen once, with approximately 4.6% in the top ten. The study's findings and limits: Reliance on VDJdb matching favored anti-spike CD8 responses; private and CD4 specificities were missed.

The clonotype comes from an adult who was a healthcare worker with PCR-confirmed SARS-CoV-2 infection or an uninfected control (not recorded which). What was sequenced was whole blood. The V call is TRBV5-4, the J call TRBJ2-5, with D perhaps being TRBD1 or TRBD2 (7 bases each). CDR3 sequence (DNA): TGTGCCAGCAGCTCCCGCCGGATGCGGCAGGGGGGGCAAGAGACCCAGTACTTC. Translated, it gives CASSSRRMRQGGQETQYF.